The source of this TCR beta chain is a study of beta chain features in type 1 diabetes. Study-wide results and caveats: All four CD4+ subsets of Type 1 diabetes patients contained TCRB CDR3s that were moderately but significantly shorter. At VDJ recombination sites, type 1 diabetes patients had fewer insertions and more deleted nucleotides.

What was sequenced were expressed TCRB transcripts, since all of the isolated RNA had been reverse transcribed. Measured with immunoSEQ multiplex PCR; TCRdb has only the in-frame clones, and not every one. Among about 660,000 clones, over 12% were seen once, and the ten largest hold less than 0.04%. As concerns this clone: As yet, its antigen is unknown.

CDR1 and CDR2 from the germline V gene are KGHSH and LQKENI. The CDR3 is 13 amino acids. The V end lost 4 bases, the J end lost 2 bases, and 6 bases lay between the germline ends. The collection from each donor was one heparinised blood draw averaging roughly 0.12 L. Sorting of CD4+ naive, central memory, regulatory and stem cell-like memory cells was performed via CD45RO/CCR7/CD25/CD127/CD95/CD27. This rearrangement joins TRBV18 to TRBJ1-5; no reliable D call. The origin of this receptor is a man aged 18 to 30 with type 1 diabetes. The sequenced sample was naive CD4+ T cells from blood. This chain's CDR3 is CASSQAGNQPQHF. The CDR3 DNA is TGTGCCAGCTCACAGGCAGGCAATCAGCCCCAGCATTTT.